These 21 T cell receptor beta chains were sequenced from one sample in a study of blood T cells in healthy people across ages. Through a sample-barcoded 5' primer and a J-beta primer mix, a second PCR was run for 7 to 11 cycles. TCRdb fed the 5' RACE reads into MiXCR, producing one record per CDR3 protein. The sample records about 970,000 distinct CDR3 sequences, roughly half being singletons. Sequenced material: blood. Receptors originate from a woman aged 60-75 years in good health.

This clonotype has only a few counts. The chain links TRBV6-1 to TRBJ2-4; 10 bases are shared with TRBD2. The CDR3 extends over 17 amino acids. The ends lost 6 bases at V and 1 base at J; junction bases unmatched: 9. The germline CDR1 and CDR2 sequences are MNHNS and SASEGT. CDR3 bases: TGTGCCAGCAGCCGCTTCAGCGGGAGGGCGGCCAAAAACATTCAGTACTTC. Translation gives CASSRFSGRAAKNIQYF.

This clonotype showed up just a few times. The V and J genes are TRBV20-1 and TRBJ2-3, with 9 bases aligning to TRBD1. Germline values: CDR1 DFQATT, CDR2 SNEGSKA (reference sequence). The CDR3 is 16 residues long. Unmatched junction bases numbered 11, after V lost 3 bases and J lost 4 bases. CDR3 DNA: TGCAGTGCTAGGGACCACCGGGACAGGGTTCCAGATACGCAGTATTTT. This encodes CSARDHRDRVPDTQYF.

This clonotype was counted a few times. The rearrangement uses TRBV7-9 and TRBJ2-3; 15 bases align to TRBD2. The ends lost 5 bases at V and 2 bases at J; junction bases unmatched: 8. From germline, CDR1 is SEHNR and CDR2 FQNEAQ (reference sequence). CDR3 length: 18 residues. The CDR3, as DNA: TGTGCCAGCAGCCCCGGACTAGCGGGAGGGCCAATCACAGATACGCAGTATTTT. Translated: CASSPGLAGGPITDTQYF.

The V call is TRBV25-1, the J call TRBJ2-7; possibly TRBD1 or TRBD2 for D (5 bases each). The DNA end is more similar to TRBJ2-5, so the J call may be wrong. The CDR3 is 11 amino acids. Germline CDR1 MGHDK, CDR2 SYGVNS. The CDR3 loop reads CSSRGDGTQYF. CDR3 in DNA: TGTAGTTCCCGGGGCGATGGGACCCAGTACTTC.

The chain employs TRBV5-1 and TRBJ2-7; no firm D call. Germline values: CDR1 SGHRS, CDR2 YFSETQ. The CDR3 is made up of 15 amino acids. With 3 bases removed from V and 2 bases from J, the gap between germline ends came to 15 bases. In DNA, the CDR3 is TGCGCCAGCAGCTCCCGGGCATTCGTCCCCTACGAGCAGTACTTC. Amino acids: CASSSRAFVPYEQYF.

In nucleotides, the CDR3 is TGTGCCACCAGTGGGGAGTACCAAGAGACCCAGTACTTC. Protein sequence: CATSGEYQETQYF. This chain connects TRBV24-1 to TRBJ2-5; possible D gene TRBD2, 5 bases. The CDR3 is 13 residues long. Germline lookup yields CDR1 KGHDR and CDR2 SFDVKD. V shed 5 bases and J shed 0 bases, with 6 bases lying between them.

The chain joins TRBV28 to TRBJ1-6, with 9 bases aligning to TRBD1. J gave up 10 bases and V 7 bases, and 8 bases lay outside the gene matches. This CDR3 spans 14 amino acids. Germline assignment: CDR1 MDHEN and CDR2 SYDVKM. For the CDR3, the DNA is TGTGCCAGCATTCCTCCGGGACAGGGATCACCCCTCCACTTT. It translates to CASIPPGQGSPLHF. The full variable domain, its missing parts supplied by reference TRBV28 and TRBJ1-6, is DVKVTQSSRYLVKRTGEKVFLECVQDMDHENMFWYRQDPGLGLRLIYFSYDVKMKEKGDIPEGYSVSREKKERFSLILESASTNQTSMYLCASIPPGQGSPLHFGNGTRLTVT.

This rearrangement joins TRBV7-2 to TRBJ1-4; D unclear. This CDR3 region has 10 residues. Trimming shortened V by 11 bases and J by 7 bases, and 8 bases separated the two germline ends. Germline V lookup: CDR1 SGHTA, CDR2 FQGNSA. Here the CDR3 reads CAGPREKLFF. CDR3 DNA sequence: TGTGCCGGCCCCCGTGAAAAACTGTTTTTT.

This chain uses TRBV7-6 with TRBJ2-5, with unresolved D. Trimming cost V 6 bases and J 11 bases, with 13 bases left between them. Germline assignment: CDR1 SGHVS and CDR2 FNYEAQ. The CDR3 runs to 11 residues. In nucleotides, the CDR3 is TGTGCCAGCAGTTCGGATAACAAGCAGTACTTC. Encoded protein: CASSSDNKQYF. Complete variable domain (other parts from reference TRBV7-6 and TRBJ2-5): GAGVSQSPRYKVTKRGQDVALRCDPISGHVSLYWYRQALGQGPEFLTYFNYEAQQDKSGLPNDRFSAERPEGSISTLTIQRTEQRDSAMYRCASSSDNKQYFGPGTRLLVL.

The chain is built from TRBV29-1 and TRBJ2-1; D could derive from TRBD1 or TRBD2 (5 bases each). V was cut by 8 bases and J by 4 bases, with 18 bases left in between. CDR1 is SQVTM, CDR2 ANQGSEA, per germline. The CDR3 is made up of 14 amino acids. CDR3 region: CSTDTGTAYNEQFF. The CDR3 DNA is TGCAGCACCGATACTGGGACCGCGTACAATGAGCAGTTCTTC.

This clonotype turned up a few times. This chain uses TRBV20-1 with TRBJ2-7; weak D call: TRBD2 (6 bases). CDR1 DFQATT and CDR2 SNEGSKA come from the germline V gene (reference sequence). This CDR3 has 15 amino acids. V was pared by 3 bases and J by 0 bases, with 15 bases between. CDR3 nucleotides: TGCAGTGCTAGGGACCGGGACTTCCCCTCCTACGAGCAGTACTTC. This gives the protein CSARDRDFPSYEQYF.

This clonotype was recorded a few times. This chain joins TRBV6-5 and TRBJ2-3; perhaps TRBD1 as D (5 bases). CDR1 is MNHEY, CDR2 SVGAGI, per germline. CDR3 length: 13 residues. Trimming cost V 5 bases and J 6 bases, with 12 bases left between them. This chain's CDR3 is CASSATDSDTQYF. The CDR3 coding sequence is TGTGCCAGCAGTGCGACAGACTCGGATACGCAGTATTTT.

This clonotype was observed a few times. This chain connects TRBV7-3 to TRBJ2-1; D gene ambiguous. V gave up 5 bases and J gave up 8 bases, with 13 bases separating them. This CDR3 spans 13 amino acids. Germline-derived CDR1 and CDR2 are SGHTA and FQGTGA. The CDR3 sequence: CASSPRNYDEQFF. The CDR3 DNA reads as TGTGCCAGCAGCCCAAGGAATTACGATGAGCAGTTCTTC.

This clonotype was seen a few times. V is TRBV10-3 and J is TRBJ2-1; TRBD2 matches at 7 bases. CDR1 is ENHRY, CDR2 SYGVKD, per germline. The CDR3 sequence is 14 residues long. The V segment lost 10 bases and the J segment 5 bases; nucleotides outside the gene matches: 11. As DNA, the CDR3 is TGTGCCACCGGGGGAGGGCGGCTGGACAATGAGCAGTTCTTC. Translating it yields CATGGGRLDNEQFF.

The chain employs TRBV5-4 and TRBJ2-3, with 13 positions matching TRBD2. The germline V gene encodes CDR1 SGHNT and CDR2 YYREEE (reference sequence). The CDR3 is 16 amino acids. J was trimmed by 4 bases and V by 4 bases; bases with no gene match: 6. The CDR3 spells CASSHRTSGRADTQYF. CDR3 DNA sequence: TGTGCCAGCAGCCATAGGACTAGCGGGAGAGCAGATACGCAGTATTTT.

The rearrangement links TRBV7-9 to TRBJ1-2; D gene ambiguous. The V end was cut by 2 bases, the J end by 4 bases, with 14 bases between. Germline CDR1 and CDR2: SEHNR and FQNEAQ (reference sequence). The CDR3 spans 15 residues. The chain's CDR3 is CASSLTLARSYGYTF. The CDR3 region has the DNA TGTGCCAGCAGCTTAACCCTAGCCAGGAGCTATGGCTACACCTTC.

V is TRBV7-2 and J is TRBJ2-5; 7 bases fit TRBD2. Germline CDR1 SGHTA, CDR2 FQGNSA. V shed 5 bases, J shed 5 bases, and the junction held 17 bases outside the gene matches. This CDR3 contains 17 residues. CDR3 in DNA: TGTGCCAGCAGCCGAAACCCGGGACTACTACAAGTGGAGACCCAGTACTTC. Translating it yields CASSRNPGLLQVETQYF.

The gene calls are TRBV4-3 and TRBJ1-1; D possibly corresponds to TRBD1 (6 bases). The CDR3 spans 17 residues. Trimming stripped 0 bases from V and 6 bases from J, with 20 bases between. CDR1 and CDR2 (germline): LGHNA, YSLEER. The DNA of the CDR3 is TGCGCCAGCAGCCAAGATGGGGGCCGTGGGGGGGGCGCTGAAGCTTTCTTT. Translated, it gives CASSQDGGRGGGAEAFF.

The chain has TRBV7-7 and TRBJ2-5; D may be TRBD1 (6 bases). The CDR3 spans 16 residues. The V and J ends lost 1 base and 3 bases respectively, with 15 bases between them. Germline assignment: CDR1 SSHAT and CDR2 FNYEAQ (reference sequence). The CDR3 protein is CASSLVGWTEEETQYF. In nucleotides, the CDR3 is TGTGCCAGCAGCTTAGTTGGGTGGACAGAGGAAGAGACCCAGTACTTC.

V is TRBV27 and J is TRBJ2-2; TRBD2 matches at 9 bases. The CDR3 consists of 15 residues. Losses at the gene ends were 7 bases for V and 4 bases for J; bases not matched to a gene: 7. The germline gives CDR1 MNHEY, CDR2 SMNVEV (reference sequence). The CDR3 nucleotides read TGTGCCAGCAACCTTAGCGGGAGAGGCACCGGGGAGCTGTTTTTT. Residues: CASNLSGRGTGELFF.

This clonotype appeared a few times. The rearrangement links TRBV4-1 to TRBJ2-1, with D possibly being TRBD1 (6 bases). Germline V lookup: CDR1 MGHRA, CDR2 YSYEKL. The V gene lost 2 bases and the J gene lost 4 bases, with 9 bases spanning the gap. The CDR3 has 14 amino acids. The CDR3 sequence: CASSQSDSYNEQFF. In DNA form, the CDR3 reads TGCGCCAGCAGCCAATCGGACAGTTACAATGAGCAGTTCTTC.